Sequencing of this T cell receptor beta chain was carried out in a study of blood T cell repertoires in COVID-19. Sequencing used immunoSEQ multiplex PCR; TCRdb keeps in-frame clones, though not all of them. The sample lists under 200,000 clones; about four fifths were seen once. The source of this sequence is a man aged 65 to 79 with active or convalescent COVID-19. The sample consisted of peripheral blood.

This chain's CDR3 is CASSEGVAGWTGELFF. CDR3 in DNA: TGTGCCAGCAGTGAAGGGGTAGCGGGGTGGACCGGGGAGCTGTTTTTT. V and J are TRBV2 and TRBJ2-2; 8 bases are shared with TRBD2. The CDR3 contains 16 residues. V shed 1 base and J 5 bases; nucleotides not matched to a gene: 6. Per germline, CDR1 SNHLY and CDR2 FYNNEI.